These 25 T cell receptor beta chains originate from one sample sequenced in a study of blood T cell repertoires in COVID-19. Profiling relied on immunoSEQ multiplex PCR, and the TCRdb table lists in-frame clones only, not all of them. The table lists fewer than 400,000 clones, approximately 87% of them singletons, with approximately 9.3% in the top ten. The sequencing input was PBMCs or T cells enriched from blood (not recorded which). These receptors all come from a woman between 45 and 65 years old who had recovered from COVID-19.

The genes are TRBV7-6 and TRBJ1-6; D is uncertain. Germline values: CDR1 SGHVS, CDR2 FNYEAQ. The length of the CDR3 is 15 residues. Trimming stripped 4 bases from V and 7 bases from J, with 14 bases between. The DNA for the CDR3 is TGTGCCAGCAGCTCGGACTCCACAGCCAATTCACCCCTCCACTTT. Protein: CASSSDSTANSPLHF.

This chain joins TRBV18 and TRBJ1-5, with D maybe TRBD1 (5 bases). CDR3 length equals 16 residues. V lost 4 bases to trimming and J lost 0 bases, with 13 bases between them. Germline V gene lookup returns CDR1 KGHSH and CDR2 LQKENI. This chain's CDR3 is CASSQGAGNSNQPQHF. The CDR3 DNA is TGTGCCAGCTCACAAGGGGCGGGAAATAGCAATCAGCCCCAGCATTTT.

The gene calls are TRBV19 and TRBJ2-1; D is undetermined. Between the trimmed V and J ends, which lost 3 bases and 5 bases, there was a span of 8 bases. The length of the CDR3 is 13 residues. Germline V gives CDR1 LNHDA, CDR2 SQIVND (reference sequence). DNA of the CDR3: TGTGCCAGTAGTATGGAACTAAACAATGAGCAGTTCTTC. This translates into CASSMELNNEQFF.

The rearrangement joins TRBV2 to TRBJ2-1, with 12 bases lining up with TRBD2. J was trimmed by 2 bases and V by 4 bases; bases with no gene match: 3. Germline CDR1 reads SNHLY; CDR2 reads FYNNEI. This CDR3 spans 16 amino acids. CDR3 nucleotides: TGTGCCAGCAGTGGACTAGCGGGGGTGCCCTACAATGAGCAGTTCTTC. As protein: CASSGLAGVPYNEQFF.

The rearrangement joins TRBV6-5 to TRBJ1-6, with TRBD1 as a possible D gene (6 bases). Germline-derived CDR1 and CDR2 are MNHEY and SVGAGI. The CDR3 contains 13 residues. V lost 6 bases and J 9 bases, leaving 12 bases between the germline ends. DNA for the CDR3: TGTGCCAGCAGCCCAGGACAGCCTTCACCCCTCCACTTT. Translated: CASSPGQPSPLHF.

The chain joins TRBV19 to TRBJ1-2, with a weak D call TRBD1 (6 bases). Germline V CDR1 and CDR2: LNHDA, SQIVND (reference sequence). The V and J ends lost 5 bases and 0 bases respectively, with 13 bases between them. The CDR3 length is 15 residues. The CDR3 DNA reads as TGTGCCAGTAGTCAAGGACAGAGTTCTAACTATGGCTACACCTTC. The encoded protein is CASSQGQSSNYGYTF.

V gene TRBV19 combines with J gene TRBJ2-2, with D maybe TRBD1 (5 bases). Germline V gene data show CDR1 as LNHDA and CDR2 as SQIVND (reference sequence). The CDR3 has 13 amino acids. V dropped 10 bases and J dropped 0 bases, with 9 bases sitting between them. CDR3: CATTDTNTGELFF. The CDR3 bases are TGTGCCACCACGGACACGAACACCGGGGAGCTGTTTTTT.

This clone appeared a few times. The chain employs TRBV4-1 and TRBJ1-1; D is possibly TRBD1 (6 bases). CDR1 and CDR2 from the germline V gene are MGHRA and YSYEKL. This CDR3 region has 14 residues. Trimming pared 0 bases from V and 5 bases from J, leaving 10 bases between. Written as DNA, the CDR3 is TGCGCCAGCAGCCAAGATCAACAGGGTACTGAAGCTTTCTTT. It codes for CASSQDQQGTEAFF.

The CDR3 sequence: CATRKTGLNTGELFF. The CDR3 region has the DNA TGTGCCACCCGCAAGACGGGGTTGAACACCGGGGAGCTGTTTTTT. This sequence joins TRBV2 and TRBJ2-2; possibly TRBD2 for D (5 bases). This CDR3 is built from 15 residues. Germline CDR1 is SNHLY and CDR2 is FYNNEI. Trimming left V 10 bases short and J 1 base short, with 16 bases between.

This clone was found once. Within the sample, other DNA sequences also encode this same CDR3. CDR3 in amino acids: CASSLGRAETQYF. In nucleotides, the CDR3 is TGTGCCAGCAGCTTGGGCAGGGCAGAGACCCAGTACTTC. The chain carries TRBV7-9 and TRBJ2-5; a weak D match, TRBD1 (5 bases). Per germline, CDR1 SEHNR and CDR2 FQNEAQ (reference sequence). This CDR3 is built from 13 residues. V was pared by 3 bases and J by 4 bases, with 9 bases between.

The chain has TRBV5-1 and TRBJ1-3, with 9 nucleotides matching TRBD1. Per the germline V gene, CDR1 is SGHRS and CDR2 is YFSETQ. The V and J ends lost 4 bases and 4 bases, in that order; junction bases with no gene match: 3. This CDR3 region has 14 residues. CDR3 coding DNA: TGCGCCAGCAGCGAAGGGACAGGGGGAAACACCATATATTTT. Translating gives CASSEGTGGNTIYF.

The V call is TRBV5-5, the J call TRBJ1-5; weak D call: TRBD1 (6 bases). Trimming removed 0 bases at V and 1 base at J, with 14 bases between. The CDR3 is 17 residues long. Germline V CDR1 and CDR2: SGHKS, YYEKEE (reference sequence). The CDR3 DNA reads as TGTGCCAGCAGCTTGGCCTTAAGGCAGGGGAGCAATCAGCCCCAGCATTTT. Translation: CASSLALRQGSNQPQHF. The variable domain in full, with the rest retrieved from reference TRBV5-5 and TRBJ1-5, is DAGVTQSPTHLIKTRGQQVTLRCSPISGHKSVSWYQQVLGQGPQFIFQYYEKEERGRGNFPDRFSARQFPNYSSELNVNALLLGDSALYLCASSLALRQGSNQPQHFGDGTRLSIL.

The V and J genes are TRBV18 and TRBJ2-5; possible D gene TRBD1, 5 bases. The CDR3 sequence is 16 residues long. The germline V gene has CDR1 KGHSH and CDR2 LQKENI. V lost 3 bases to trimming and J lost 0 bases, with 14 bases between them. CDR3 in DNA: TGTGCCAGCTCACCGACCTTACAGGTCCACCAAGAGACCCAGTACTTC. Amino acids: CASSPTLQVHQETQYF.

The chain recombines TRBV6-1 with TRBJ2-7; D not certain. Trimming took off 3 bases at V and 2 bases at J, with 5 bases between the two ends. Germline CDR1 MNHNS, CDR2 SASEGT. CDR3 length equals 12 residues. The CDR3 is CASSETTYEQYF. DNA of the CDR3: TGTGCCAGCAGTGAGACAACCTACGAGCAGTACTTC.

The chain is built from TRBV4-2 and TRBJ2-3; TRBD2 matches at 9 bases. V shed 0 bases and J 4 bases; nucleotides not matched to a gene: 8. Germline assignment: CDR1 LGHNA and CDR2 YNFKEQ. The CDR3 covers 17 residues. CDR3 coding DNA: TGTGCCAGCAGCCAAGACTGGGCGGGGGGGTTCGCAGATACGCAGTATTTT. This translates into CASSQDWAGGFADTQYF.

The gene calls are TRBV27 and TRBJ1-6; 8 nucleotides line up with TRBD1. Germline loops: CDR1 MNHEY, CDR2 SMNVEV (reference sequence). The CDR3 totals 15 residues. V trimming: 3 bases; J trimming: 3 bases; junction bases outside the gene matches: 1. CDR3 residues: CASSFRGLYNSPLHF. In DNA form, the CDR3 reads TGTGCCAGCAGTTTCAGGGGGCTCTATAATTCACCCCTCCACTTT.

The V and J genes are TRBV29-1 and TRBJ2-7; D unclear. V was trimmed by 2 bases and J by 5 bases, leaving 7 bases between them. Germline lookup yields CDR1 SQVTM and CDR2 ANQGSEA. The CDR3 has 11 residues. The CDR3 bases are TGCAGCGTTGAATCCCTTCACGAGCAGTACTTC. It specifies CSVESLHEQYF.

The chain combines TRBV15 with TRBJ1-2; tentative D call: TRBD1 (6 bases). From germline, CDR1 is LNHNV and CDR2 YYDKDF (reference sequence). There are 13 residues in the CDR3. V lost 1 base, J lost 4 bases, and 7 bases lay in between. For the CDR3, the DNA is TGTGCCACCAGCAGAGGGACAGTCTATGGCTACACCTTC. It encodes CATSRGTVYGYTF.

V usage is TRBV6-1 and J usage is TRBJ1-6; D is ambiguous. CDR3 length equals 14 residues. Germline V gene data show CDR1 as MNHNS and CDR2 as SASEGT. V lost 1 base and J lost 7, with 8 bases in between. The DNA of the CDR3 is TGTGCCAGCAGTGAAGGACAAAGAAATTCACCCCTCCACTTT. It is translated as CASSEGQRNSPLHF.

The chain has TRBV9 and TRBJ1-4; no definite D call. This CDR3 spans 15 amino acids. V was cut by 4 bases and J by 8 bases, with 18 bases left in between. Germline V CDR1 and CDR2: SGDLS, YYNGEE. CDR3 coding DNA: TGTGCCAGCAGCCCCCCGGTGCAGCTAGGAGAAAAACTGTTTTTT. This sequence encodes CASSPPVQLGEKLFF.

The chain combines TRBV30 with TRBJ1-2; TRBD1 might be the D (5 bases). There are 16 residues in the CDR3. V was clipped by 3 bases and J by 1 base, with 18 bases between them. Germline-derived CDR1 and CDR2 are GTSNPN and SVGIG (reference sequence). The CDR3 DNA reads as TGTGCCTGGAGCCCGGTCGGAGGGGCCGATAACTATGGCTACACCTTC. It specifies CAWSPVGGADNYGYTF.

The chain is built from TRBV28 and TRBJ1-5; no reliable D call. V was cut by 5 bases and J by 8 bases, with 16 bases left in between. The CDR3 spans 14 residues. The V gene's germline CDR1 is MDHEN and CDR2 SYDVKM. CDR3 in amino acids: CASSRNRLEEPQHF. CDR3 bases: TGTGCCAGCAGTCGAAATAGGCTCGAGGAGCCCCAGCATTTT.

The chain links TRBV5-1 to TRBJ1-3; TRBD1 matches at 8 bases. The germline gives CDR1 SGHRS, CDR2 YFSETQ. This CDR3 is built from 16 residues. The V and J ends lost 4 bases and 0 bases, in that order; junction bases with no gene match: 6. CDR3 DNA: TGCGCCAGCAGCACCTGGACAGGGCCCTCTGGAAACACCATATATTTT. This sequence encodes CASSTWTGPSGNTIYF. Using reference TRBV5-1 and TRBJ1-3 for the parts outside the CDR3, the full variable domain is KAGVTQTPRYLIKTRGQQVTLSCSPISGHRSVSWYQQTPGQGLQFLFEYFSETQRNKGNFPGRFSGRQFSNSRSEMNVSTLELGDSALYLCASSTWTGPSGNTIYFGEGSWLTVV.

This rearrangement joins TRBV2 to TRBJ1-3; tentative D call: TRBD1 (6 bases). Germline lookup yields CDR1 SNHLY and CDR2 FYNNEI. The CDR3 sequence is 13 residues long. Trimming shortened V by 5 bases and J by 2 bases, and 7 bases separated the two germline ends. In DNA form, the CDR3 reads TGTGCCAGCAGTTGGGGGCCTGGAAACACCATATATTTT. The encoded protein is CASSWGPGNTIYF.

This clone was recorded once. The V call is TRBV10-1, the J call TRBJ1-1, with 7 bases aligning to TRBD1. Germline V gives CDR1 WNHNN, CDR2 SYGVQD (reference sequence). The V gene end was trimmed by 6 bases and the J gene end by 6 bases; junction bases not matched to a gene: 13. The length of the CDR3 is 15 residues. The CDR3 nucleotides are TGCGCCAGCAGCGAATCCACTCCGGGACAGTCTGAAGCTTTCTTT. Translation: CASSESTPGQSEAFF.